Following are 32 T cell receptor beta chains from one sample sequenced in a study of somatic mutations in cytotoxic T cells in rheumatoid arthritis. Profiled with immunoSEQ multiplex PCR; TCRdb holds only in-frame clones, not every one. In the table there are about 15,000 clones, approximately 84% of which are singletons. Sequencing used CD8+ T cells sorted from blood. Every receptor here comes from an adult with rheumatoid arthritis.

This CDR3 is CALRRQSPLRSEQFF. CDR3 coding DNA: TGTGCCCTCCGGCGACAGTCGCCCCTCCGGTCGGAGCAGTTCTTC. The genes are TRBV27 and TRBJ2-1; TRBD1 might be the D (5 bases). Germline V gives CDR1 MNHEY, CDR2 SMNVEV (reference sequence). The CDR3 has 15 residues. Trimming took off 11 bases at V and 10 bases at J, with 27 bases between the two ends.

With respect to this clone: A junction end diverges from the germline sequence, so it may reflect a read error. The chain has TRBV6-5 and TRBJ1-4; D is undetermined. Looked up from germline, CDR1 is MNHEY and CDR2 is SVGAGI. CDR3 size: 14 residues. The CDR3 nucleotides read TGTGCCAGCAATTACTCTGGGTTGGGTGAAAAACTGTTTTTT. Its translation: CASNYSGLGEKLFF.

The chain combines TRBV27 with TRBJ2-7; a weak D match, TRBD1 (6 bases). The CDR3 has 11 amino acids. Trimming shortened V by 5 bases and J by 4 bases, and 6 bases separated the two germline ends. From germline, CDR1 is MNHEY and CDR2 SMNVEV (reference sequence). Here the CDR3 reads CASSQGYEQYF. CDR3 sequence (DNA): TGTGCCAGCAGTCAGGGGTACGAGCAGTACTTC.

The gene calls are TRBV5-5 and TRBJ1-5; 9 bases are a match to TRBD1. V lost 4 bases and J lost 6; bases outside the gene matches: 5. The CDR3 consists of 14 residues. Per the germline V gene, CDR1 is SGHKS and CDR2 is YYEKEE (reference sequence). The CDR3 DNA is TGTGCCAGCAGCCCTAGGGACAGGGTTCAGCCCCAGCATTTT. Amino acids: CASSPRDRVQPQHF.

This clone was counted only a few times. CDR3 protein: CASSQGTGRRTEAFF. CDR3 DNA sequence: TGTGCCAGCAGCCAAGGTACAGGGAGACGGACTGAAGCTTTCTTT. The rearrangement joins TRBV4-2 to TRBJ1-1, with TRBD1 as a possible D gene (6 bases). The CDR3 consists of 15 residues. Trimming left V 1 base short and J 5 bases short, with 14 bases between. Germline V gene data show CDR1 as LGHNA and CDR2 as YNFKEQ.

This clone was picked up one time. This chain connects TRBV2 to TRBJ1-4, with 9 positions matching TRBD1. The trim removed 5 bases at V and 8 bases at J, leaving 12 bases unmatched. CDR1 is SNHLY, CDR2 FYNNEI, per germline. CDR3 length: 16 amino acids. The CDR3 coding sequence is TGTGCCAGCAGTACAAGTTTAAACAGGGGGCACGAAAAACTGTTTTTT. This translates into CASSTSLNRGHEKLFF.

In DNA form, the CDR3 reads TGTGCCAGCAGCTTAGAGGACTACACCACCTACGAGCAGTACTTC. The encoded protein is CASSLEDYTTYEQYF. V usage is TRBV11-2 and J usage is TRBJ2-7, with D possibly TRBD2 on 6 matching bases. Trimming removed 0 bases at V and 2 bases at J, with 11 bases between. Germline V gene data show CDR1 as SGHAT and CDR2 as FQNNGV. CDR3 length equals 15 residues.

This clone was recorded a few times. CDR3 sequence reads: CASSPISGTGVAFF. CDR3 nucleotides: TGTGCCAGCAGCCCGATATCGGGGACAGGGGTGGCTTTCTTT. The chain joins TRBV27 to TRBJ1-1; TRBD1 matches at 10 bases. Trimming cost V 6 bases and J 11 bases; bases outside gene matches: 12. Germline V gene lookup returns CDR1 MNHEY and CDR2 SMNVEV (reference sequence). There are 14 residues in the CDR3.

The gene calls are TRBV19 and TRBJ2-5; no clear D. Germline V gene data show CDR1 as LNHDA and CDR2 as SQIVND (reference sequence). The CDR3 has 15 residues. V was clipped by 3 bases and J by 2 bases, with 13 bases between them. CDR3 nucleotide sequence: TGTGCCAGTAGTATCGTTCTAGAGAGGCAAGAGACCCAGTACTTC. It yields the protein CASSIVLERQETQYF.

The chain has TRBV7-9 and TRBJ2-5; no clear D. The J call may be faulty, since TRBJ2-7 better matches the DNA end. The CDR3 sequence is 12 residues long. Germline CDR1 and CDR2: SEHNR and FQNEAQ (reference sequence). CDR3 in amino acids: CASSLEWDEQYF. CDR3 bases: TGTGCCAGCAGCTTAGAGTGGGACGAGCAGTACTTC.

This chain uses TRBV7-6 with TRBJ1-1, with 9 bases fitting TRBD1. With 3 bases clipped from V and 8 bases from J, the junction kept 10 bases outside the gene matches. In germline, CDR1 is SGHVS, CDR2 FNYEAQ. The CDR3 has 15 amino acids. This CDR3 is CASSFPDRDREEAFF. CDR3 sequence (DNA): TGTGCCAGCAGCTTCCCCGACCGGGACAGGGAAGAAGCTTTCTTT. Looking up the rest from reference TRBV7-6 and TRBJ1-1 gives the full variable domain: GAGVSQSPRYKVTKRGQDVALRCDPISGHVSLYWYRQALGQGPEFLTYFNYEAQQDKSGLPNDRFSAERPEGSISTLTIQRTEQRDSAMYRCASSFPDRDREEAFFGQGTRLTVV.

This chain links TRBV7-8 with TRBJ2-3; D call uncertain. The V end was cut by 7 bases, the J end by 5 bases, with 7 bases between. CDR1 is SGHVS, CDR2 FQNEAQ, per germline. This CDR3 has 11 residues. This CDR3 reads CASKDRDTQYF. The CDR3 coding sequence is TGTGCCAGCAAAGACCGAGATACGCAGTATTTT. The whole variable domain, remainder taken from reference TRBV7-8 and TRBJ2-3, is GAGVSQSPRYKVAKRGQDVALRCDPISGHVSLFWYQQALGQGPEFLTYFQNEAQLDKSGLPSDRFFAERPEGSVSTLKIQRTQQEDSAVYLCASKDRDTQYFGPGTRLTVL.

The rearrangement joins TRBV13 to TRBJ2-1; TRBD1 aligns across 9 bases. There are 13 residues in the CDR3. The germline V gene has CDR1 PRHDT and CDR2 FYEKMQ (reference sequence). The V gene end was trimmed by 0 bases and the J gene end by 9 bases; junction bases not matched to a gene: 0. CDR3 loop: CASSLGTGGEQFF. CDR3 bases: TGTGCCAGCAGCTTAGGGACAGGGGGTGAGCAGTTCTTC.

The chain combines TRBV4-1 with TRBJ1-4; D remains ambiguous. Germline V CDR1 and CDR2: MGHRA, YSYEKL. CDR3 size: 12 residues. V was trimmed by 1 base and J by 13 bases, leaving 10 bases between them. The CDR3 DNA is TGCGCCAGCAGCCAAGGGAGGACCTCACTGTTTTTT. It encodes CASSQGRTSLFF.

The V call is TRBV9, the J call TRBJ1-2, with D hard to call. CDR1 is SGDLS, CDR2 YYNGEE, per germline. Trimming removed 0 bases from V and 2 bases from J, with 8 bases in between. CDR3 size: 14 residues. The CDR3 DNA reads as TGTGCCAGCAGCGTAGTGACCCGAAACTATGGCTACACCTTC. Its translation is CASSVVTRNYGYTF.

The chain carries TRBV2 and TRBJ1-2; D is uncertain. Trimming shortened V by 1 base and J by 6 bases, and 12 bases separated the two germline ends. Germline assignment: CDR1 SNHLY and CDR2 FYNNEI. The CDR3 length is 14 residues. DNA of the CDR3: TGTGCCAGCAGTGAAGGGGCAGGAGTTGATGGCTACACCTTC. Its protein is CASSEGAGVDGYTF.

This chain uses TRBV4-1 with TRBJ1-3; D gene ambiguous. The germline V and J ends were trimmed by 0 bases and 0 bases, with 9 bases remaining between them. Germline values: CDR1 MGHRA, CDR2 YSYEKL. This CDR3 comprises 16 residues. CDR3 loop: CASSQEGLNSGNTIYF. The CDR3 DNA reads TGCGCCAGCAGCCAAGAAGGGTTAAACTCTGGAAACACCATATATTTT.

This rearrangement joins TRBV11-3 to TRBJ2-7; 7 bases are a match to TRBD1. The junction had 10 bases not matched to a gene; V was cut back by 5 bases and J by 6 bases. Germline CDR1 reads SGHNT; CDR2 reads YENEEA. The CDR3 runs 14 residues. DNA for the CDR3: TGTGCCAGCAGCCACCAAACAGGGGTTGTCGAGCAGTACTTC. It encodes CASSHQTGVVEQYF.

The chain couples TRBV2 to TRBJ2-7; 7 bases fit TRBD1. This CDR3 comprises 15 residues. CDR1 SNHLY and CDR2 FYNNEI come from the germline V gene. Unmatched junction bases numbered 6, after V lost 3 bases and J lost 1 base. The CDR3 is CASSDRTGYSYEQYF. Here the CDR3 DNA reads TGTGCCAGCAGTGACCGGACAGGCTATTCCTACGAGCAGTACTTC. The full variable domain, with the rest looked up from reference TRBV2 and TRBJ2-7, is EPEVTQTPSHQVTQMGQEVILRCVPISNHLYFYWYRQILGQKVEFLVSFYNNEISEKSEIFDDQFSVERPDGSNFTLKIRSTKLEDSAMYFCASSDRTGYSYEQYFGPGTRLTVT.

V usage is TRBV7-9 and J usage is TRBJ1-1, with TRBD1 matching over 7 bases. Unmatched junction bases numbered 10, after V lost 6 bases and J lost 3 bases. CDR3 length: 15 amino acids. Germline assignment: CDR1 SEHNR and CDR2 FQNEAQ (reference sequence). The CDR3 DNA is TGTGCCAGCAGATTGGGGGACAGAGGATACACTGAAGCTTTCTTT. This sequence encodes CASRLGDRGYTEAFF.

The chain uses TRBV19 and TRBJ2-1, with 8 bases fitting TRBD2. This CDR3 is 17 amino acids long. Germline values: CDR1 LNHDA, CDR2 SQIVND (reference sequence). V lost 5 bases to trimming and J lost 1 base; unmatched junction nucleotides: 10. The CDR3 nucleotides read TGTGCCAGTAGTTCCAGCTTGGGCGGGAGGTCCTACAATGAGCAGTTCTTC. Translated: CASSSSLGGRSYNEQFF.

The genes are TRBV6-5 and TRBJ1-2; D gene uncertain. V lost 2 bases and J 3 bases, leaving 7 bases between the germline ends. This CDR3 comprises 13 residues. Per the germline V gene, CDR1 is MNHEY and CDR2 is SVGAGI. The CDR3 is CASSYGGDYGYTF. The CDR3 region has the DNA TGTGCCAGCAGTTACGGAGGCGACTATGGCTACACCTTC.

This rearrangement joins TRBV4-1 to TRBJ1-1; maybe TRBD1 (5 bases). Germline V CDR1 and CDR2: MGHRA, YSYEKL. The CDR3 covers 16 residues. The ends were cut back, 0 bases at V and 3 bases at J, with 14 bases in the middle. The CDR3 reads CASSQEGGGEDTEAFF. CDR3 sequence (DNA): TGCGCCAGCAGCCAAGAAGGCGGGGGGGAGGACACTGAAGCTTTCTTT.

V usage is TRBV7-8 and J usage is TRBJ2-5, with 9 bases matching TRBD2. Germline V gene sequence: CDR1 SGHVS, CDR2 FQNEAQ. This CDR3 is 18 amino acids long. Trimming took 3 bases from V and 0 from J; bases not matched to a gene: 11. In nucleotides, the CDR3 is TGTGCCAGCAGCTTTTTAGCGGGAGTAATGGACTACCAAGAGACCCAGTACTTC. Translation gives CASSFLAGVMDYQETQYF.

CDR3 nucleotides: TGCGCCAGCAGCCAGACAGTTTTCGGCGGCTACACCTTC. Translated, it gives CASSQTVFGGYTF. The gene calls are TRBV4-1 and TRBJ1-2, with D maybe TRBD1 (5 bases). Germline V gene data show CDR1 as MGHRA and CDR2 as YSYEKL. The germline V and J ends were trimmed by 3 bases and 8 bases, with 13 bases remaining between them. The CDR3 extends over 13 amino acids.

This chain connects TRBV14 to TRBJ2-7; D possibly corresponds to TRBD2 (6 bases). Germline loops: CDR1 SGHDN, CDR2 FVKESK. Trimming pared 0 bases from V and 3 bases from J, leaving 15 bases between. The length of the CDR3 is 16 residues. In DNA, the CDR3 is TGTGCCAGCAGCCAAGAGCTCGGGAGTGCCTTCTACGAGCAGTACTTC. It translates to CASSQELGSAFYEQYF.

The chain combines TRBV13 with TRBJ2-7; possible D gene TRBD2, 5 bases. The CDR3 extends over 13 amino acids. V was clipped by 4 bases and J by 6 bases, with 13 bases between them. Germline V gene data show CDR1 as PRHDT and CDR2 as FYEKMQ (reference sequence). The chain's CDR3 is CASSSGVTGEQYF. CDR3 coding DNA: TGTGCCAGCAGCTCCGGGGTCACCGGCGAGCAGTACTTC.

This chain links TRBV19 with TRBJ1-1, with D uncertain. The germline V gene encodes CDR1 LNHDA and CDR2 SQIVND (reference sequence). This CDR3 is 13 amino acids long. The V gene lost 7 bases and the J gene lost 0 bases, with 9 bases spanning the gap. CDR3 DNA: TGTGCCAGTAAGGGCGACATGAACACTGAAGCTTTCTTT. Translating gives CASKGDMNTEAFF.

This rearrangement joins TRBV7-8 to TRBJ1-1; unclear D gene. V was clipped by 1 base and J by 0 bases, with 6 bases between them. The CDR3 has 14 amino acids. Germline V gives CDR1 SGHVS, CDR2 FQNEAQ. The CDR3 coding sequence is TGTGCCAGCAGCTTAGAGCGGATGAACACTGAAGCTTTCTTT. Amino acid sequence: CASSLERMNTEAFF.

This clone appeared a single time. V and J are TRBV6-6 and TRBJ1-2; D perhaps matches TRBD1 (5 bases). Germline assignment: CDR1 MNHNY and CDR2 SVGAGI (reference sequence). The CDR3 is made up of 13 amino acids. Trimming pared 3 bases from V and 2 bases from J, leaving 7 bases between. This CDR3 reads CASSYDRNYGYTF. The CDR3, as DNA: TGTGCCAGCAGTTATGACAGAAACTATGGCTACACCTTC.

The chain uses TRBV5-4 and TRBJ2-7; D unclear. The CDR3 runs to 15 residues. Between the trimmed V and J ends, which lost 0 bases and 0 bases, there was a span of 10 bases. Germline CDR1 reads SGHNT; CDR2 reads YYREEE (reference sequence). The CDR3 DNA follows: TGTGCCAGCAGCTTGGGACACTCAAACTCCTACGAGCAGTACTTC. It specifies CASSLGHSNSYEQYF.

V and J are TRBV27 and TRBJ1-1, with TRBD1 matching 8 bases. The germline V gene has CDR1 MNHEY and CDR2 SMNVEV (reference sequence). Germline trimming cut 5 bases from V and 6 bases from J; bases unmatched to any gene: 8. The CDR3 is 14 amino acids. CDR3 in amino acids: CASSLSGTGAEAFF. In DNA form, the CDR3 reads TGTGCCAGCAGTCTCTCCGGGACAGGAGCTGAAGCTTTCTTT.